What follows describes a single T cell receptor (beta chain). The CDR3 runs to 16 residues. CDR1 and CDR2 (germline): SGHAT, FQNNGV. V was shortened by 2 bases and J by 5 bases, with 18 bases between the two germline ends. As handled by the study authors: Nucleated cell counts were estimated from reference gene primer amplification. The repertoire was sequenced with immunoSEQ multiplex PCR; TCRdb's copy has only in-frame clones and lacks some. Clone size and V and J calls were adopted from that table, with D and trimming inferred from the DNA. The sample includes 150,000 to 200,000 clones, almost 85% of them seen just once. This sample is part of a study of blood T cell repertoires in COVID-19. Study summary: Some COVID-19 samples were acute and others convalescent; all came from the United States, Italy and Spain. T cells, B-cell-depleted T cells, or PBMCs provided the cDNA or gDNA that served as material.

The sequencing input was peripheral blood. V and J are TRBV11-2 and TRBJ2-5; D is perhaps TRBD2 (8 bases). The receptor's source is a woman aged 80 or over with acute or convalescent COVID-19. As DNA, the CDR3 is TGTGCCAGCAGCTTAATAGCGGGACAGACTTGGGAGACCCAGTACTTC. It yields the protein CASSLIAGQTWETQYF.